Listed below are T cell receptor beta chains from one sample, sequenced in a study of technical replicates of blood from a few donors. Only in-frame clones appear in the TCRdb table, and some are missing; sequencing was by immunoSEQ multiplex PCR. This table holds approximately 79,000 clones, 95% to 97% found once. Sequenced sample: T cells isolated from PBMCs. The receptors stem from a human donor in good health. Both conserved end residues are part of each CDR3. The D gene is left open where the match is weak. Rows may omit the clone size; those that give it use once, few, many or a size class.

d_call j_call v_call clone_size cdr3_nt cdr3_aa
TRBD1 TRBJ2-7 TRBV27 . TGTGCCAGCAGTTCCCCCGACAGGGGCAGGGGCTACGAGCAGTACTTC CASSSPDRGRGYEQYF
. TRBJ1-3 TRBV11-2 . TGTGCCAGCAGCCCCAGCGGACAGCCAATGCGATATTTT CASSPSGQPMRYF
TRBD1 TRBJ2-7 TRBV7-7 . TGTGCCAGCAACCGGGACAGAATTATTGAGGTCACCCGGGACCCCTACGAGCAGTACTTC CASNRDRIIEVTRDPYEQYF
TRBD1 TRBJ1-2 TRBV29-1 . TGCAGCGTTACTACCGGGACAGGGGTATCTCGGGACTATGGCTACACCTTC CSVTTGTGVSRDYGYTF
TRBD1 TRBJ2-1 TRBV28 . TGTGCCAGCAGTCCCCTGGGACAGGGGGGCTACAATGAGCAGTTCTTC CASSPLGQGGYNEQFF
TRBD2 TRBJ2-3 TRBV2 . TGTGCCAGCAAGGCGAGCGGGATCTGGGTCGTTGATACGCAGTATTTT CASKASGIWVVDTQYF
TRBD1 TRBJ1-2 TRBV18 . TGTGCCAGCTCACCAGGGACAGGGGGCGCCAGGGACTATGGCTACACCTTC CASSPGTGGARDYGYTF
. TRBJ2-6 TRBV7-6 . TGTGCCAGCAGCTTAGCCCGAGTTTCTGGGGCCAACGTCCTGACTTTC CASSLARVSGANVLTF
. TRBJ1-3 TRBV2 . TGTGCCAGCAGTAGAAAAGGGGGAAGCCCTGGAAACACCATATATTTT CASSRKGGSPGNTIYF
TRBD1 TRBJ1-6 TRBV2 . TGTGCCAGCAGTGAACAGGGGGTAGGCTATAATTCACCCCTCCACTTT CASSEQGVGYNSPLHF
. TRBJ2-2 TRBV5-5 . TGTGCCAGCAGCCCTACGGAGAGAAACACCGGGGAGCTGTTTTTT CASSPTERNTGELFF
. TRBJ2-5 TRBV28 . TGTGCCACCCTTGCTGGCAGACTAGAGACCCAGTACTTC CATLAGRLETQYF
. TRBJ1-1 TRBV7-6 . TGTGCCAGCAGCCGCGGGGGCCCCTGGGGACGGATTGGGACTGAAGCTTTCTTT CASSRGGPWGRIGTEAFF
. TRBJ2-3 TRBV11-2 . TGTGCCACGTTCTCCCGGTCTAGCGAAGATACGCAGTATTTT CATFSRSSEDTQYF
TRBD1 TRBJ1-5 TRBV19 . TGTGCCAGTACGGGACAGGGGTTTTTTCAGCCCCAGCATTTT CASTGQGFFQPQHF
. TRBJ1-2 TRBV28 . TGTGCCAGTGGACAGCCCTTTCTTTCTCCCTATGGCTACACCTTC CASGQPFLSPYGYTF
. TRBJ2-5 TRBV11-2 . TGTGCCAGCAGCCGAGGGAAGACTCAACAAGAGACCCAGTACTTC CASSRGKTQQETQYF
TRBD1 TRBJ2-7 TRBV4-1 . TGCGCCAGCAGCCGCGGCCCGGGACAGGGAGTCCACGAGCAGTACTTC CASSRGPGQGVHEQYF
TRBD2 TRBJ2-4 TRBV19 . TGTGCCAGTAGTATAGATCCCTTAGCGGGAGGGCTAGCCAAAAACATTCAGTACTTC CASSIDPLAGGLAKNIQYF
. TRBJ1-2 TRBV2 . TGTGCCAGCAGTGAAGGGGGCGGCTACACCTTC CASSEGGGYTF
. TRBJ1-2 TRBV28 once TGTGCCAGCAGCCTGACAGGAACAACTAACTATGGCTACACCTTC CASSLTGTTNYGYTF
. TRBJ1-1 TRBV5-8 . TGTGCCAGCAGCTTGGGGTTGTATCGCGTTGAAGCTTTCTTT CASSLGLYRVEAFF
. TRBJ1-1 TRBV11-3 . TGTGCCAGCAGCCTTGACCGGAAGTGGAGTGAAGCTTTCTTT CASSLDRKWSEAFF
. TRBJ1-1 TRBV11-3 . TGTGCCAGCAGCCTGACCGGGACAACTGAAGCTTTCTTT CASSLTGTTEAFF
TRBD1 TRBJ1-1 TRBV6-5 . TGTGCCAGCAGAACCTTACAGGGGACGCGTGAAGCTTTCTTT CASRTLQGTREAFF
TRBD2 TRBJ2-3 TRBV19 . TGTGCCAGTAGTACTACGGGACTAGCGGGATCAGCAGATACGCAGTATTTT CASSTTGLAGSADTQYF
TRBD1 TRBJ2-7 TRBV7-9 . TGTGCCAGCAGCGGGACAGGGCGCAACGAGCAGTACTTC CASSGTGRNEQYF
. TRBJ2-3 TRBV6-1 . TGTGCCAGCCGCCGGGAATTTAGCACAGATACGCAGTATTTT CASRREFSTDTQYF
. TRBJ1-1 TRBV12-5 . TGTGCTAGTGCCGCGAACAGGGACACCCCTGAGGCTTTCTTT CASAANRDTPEAFF
TRBD2 TRBJ2-7 TRBV5-5 . TGTGCCAGCAGCTTGGTGGCTAGCGGCACCAGCTCCTACGAGCAGTACTTC CASSLVASGTSSYEQYF
. TRBJ1-1 TRBV11-1 . TGTGCCAGCAGCTCGAAAAGGAGCACTGAAGCTTTCTTT CASSSKRSTEAFF
. TRBJ1-3 TRBV7-6 . TGTGCCAGCAGCTTGGGCTACGGGGGTGGAAACACCATATATTTT CASSLGYGGGNTIYF
TRBD2 TRBJ2-1 TRBV7-8 . TGTGCCAGCAGCTCAGGCCCGGGGCGGGGGTACAATGAGCAGTTCTTC CASSSGPGRGYNEQFF
TRBD1 TRBJ2-4 TRBV6-1 . TGTGCCAGCCGGGACAGGGGGACCATTCAGTACTTC CASRDRGTIQYF
. TRBJ1-5 TRBV19 . TGTGCCAGTAGGTCCTCTAGCAATCAGCCCCAGCATTTT CASRSSSNQPQHF
. TRBJ1-6 TRBV7-3 . TGTGCCAGCAGCCCCGAGGGCGGACGGAATCCTTCACCCCTCCACTTT CASSPEGGRNPSPLHF
. TRBJ2-5 TRBV18 . TGTGCCAGCTCACCAGTGGCAGGGGTCCAAGAGACCCAGTACTTC CASSPVAGVQETQYF
TRBD1 TRBJ2-1 TRBV27 . TGTGCCAGCAGTTTATCCCGGGACAGCAACAATGAGCAGTTCTTC CASSLSRDSNNEQFF
TRBD1 TRBJ2-7 TRBV7-9 . TGTGCCAGCAGCCCGGAGACAGGGGGCTACGAGCAGTACTTC CASSPETGGYEQYF
TRBD2 TRBJ2-1 TRBV7-6 . TGTGCCAGCAGCTTAGTAACAGCGGGAGACTACAATGAGCAGTTCTTC CASSLVTAGDYNEQFF
TRBD2 TRBJ2-7 TRBV7-2 . TGTGCCAGCAGCTTAGAGGGAGGGAGGGCAATGTACGAGCAGTACTTC CASSLEGGRAMYEQYF
. TRBJ2-3 TRBV29-1 . TGCAGCGTTGAAAGGGGGAGAGCAGATACGCAGTATTTT CSVERGRADTQYF
. TRBJ1-1 TRBV5-1 few TGCGCCAGCAGGGGGCCAGGGCCGCACAACACTGAAGCTTTCTTT CASRGPGPHNTEAFF